Below, one TCR beta chain is given with its context. Antigen: not known. The data originate from a study of beta chain features in type 1 diabetes. Findings of the study overall: All four CD4+ subsets of Type 1 diabetes patients contained TCRB CDR3s that were moderately but significantly shorter. Any role of HLA type in TCRB rearrangement remained unresolved here. In patients and controls equally, PCR might favor templates that are shorter.

Sorted cells reached over 95% purity in every population. Every isolated RNA sample was fully reverse transcribed, so sequencing captured expressed TCRB transcripts. TCRdb keeps only in-frame clones here, not all; method: immunoSEQ multiplex PCR. The top ten hold 0.015% to 0.02% of the sample, which has 240,000 or so clones, around 14% seen once. The CDR3 runs to 13 residues. CDR1 and CDR2 (germline): SGHAT, FQNNGV. V dropped 5 bases and J dropped 8; count of bases not matched to a gene: 7. The origin of this receptor is a man aged 30 to 45 with type 1 diabetes. The genes are TRBV11-2 and TRBJ1-2; 8 bases fit TRBD1. Sequencing input: naive CD4+ T cells from blood. CDR3 amino acids: CASSEGQGTGYTF. CDR3 sequence (DNA): TGTGCCAGCAGCGAAGGACAGGGCACGGGCTACACCTTC.